This TCR beta chain was recovered during a study of vaccination effects on CD4 cells after COVID-19. Sequencing was performed with immunoSEQ multiplex PCR; in TCRdb, only in-frame clones are kept and a portion is missing. The sample lists roughly 23,000 clones, roughly 76% occurring once. This clone was recorded a few times. Its specificity is unknown. Pools of viral peptides were used by the ViraFEST assay to expand antigen-specific CD4+ T cells ahead of sequencing. After about 10 days in culture, the CD4+ T cells were isolated. Documented for the person is a PCR-confirmed SARS-CoV-2 infection occurring between March and December 2020. This receptor was taken from a human donor who had a prior SARS-CoV-2 infection. The sequenced sample was CD4+ T cells from PBMCs cultured with SARS-CoV-2 spike peptides, obtained before COVID-19 vaccination.

CDR3 loop: CASSSRMNTEAFF. In DNA form, the CDR3 reads TGTGCCAGCAGTTCCAGAATGAACACTGAAGCTTTCTTT. This chain joins TRBV6-5 and TRBJ1-1; no firm D call. This CDR3 comprises 13 residues. Germline CDR1 and CDR2: MNHEY and SVGAGI. The germline V and J ends were trimmed by 4 bases and 0 bases, with 6 bases remaining between them.